This TCR beta chain was captured by sequencing in a study of T cells in Graves' hyperthyroidism and ophthalmopathy. Stability of Graves' hyperthyroidism was defined as absent ophthalmopathy progression within 18 months. Amplified regions were TCR beta CDR3 sequences from RNA transcripts. Researchers ran a first-round RT-PCR on the TCR CDR3 using the HTBI primer set. Each CDR3 protein gets one entry after TCRdb re-called the multiplex PCR reads with MiXCR. The profile shows some 600,000 distinct CDR3 sequences, roughly 50% of them singletons. The clonotype originates from a woman younger than 35 with Graves' hyperthyroidism. The material sequenced was peripheral blood or thyroid tissue (not recorded which).

CDR3 residues: CATSDEDNEQFF. The CDR3 DNA reads TGTGCCACCAGTGATGAGGACAATGAGCAGTTCTTC. This chain links TRBV24-1 with TRBJ2-1; D uncertain. Germline V gene data show CDR1 as KGHDR and CDR2 as SFDVKD. This CDR3 spans 12 amino acids. V lost 3 bases and J lost 5, with 4 bases in between.